This record covers a single TCR beta chain. No cognate antigen has been identified for it. No clone much larger than this one lies a single base away; base qualities are absent. The sample is drawn from a study of cytomegalovirus exposure and HLA in healthy donors (dated by TCRdb to about 2017). About the full investigation: A later analysis indicated that the 120 validation repertoires were generated on the platform also employed for the roughly 650 repertoires of the first cohort. The study aimed to test whether cataloging public T cell receptors could reveal signatures of past pathogen exposure. In addition to the first cohort of 666 subjects, a separate validation cohort of 120 different subjects was used. To predict cytomegalovirus infection status, the study brought together high-throughput TCR immunosequencing, statistical association of individual TCRs with disease status, and machine learning.

Results the study describes overall, beyond this receptor: The authors suggested that the approach could potentially be generalized to other disease states and immunological phenotypes. The study listed 150 to 200 TCR beta chains as associated with cytomegalovirus. All 120 or so repertoires were used to score co-occurrence in the validation cohort in a later analysis, because that analysis had no HLA typing for the cohort. A few of the identified cytomegalovirus-associated TCR beta chains were confirmed in vitro to be specific for cytomegalovirus antigens. Across donors, most TCR sequences were observed very rarely, whereas some public TCRs were present in many individuals. Of the cluster scores, 85% to 95% were above 0 in a later analysis, which found that TCRs clustered in the first cohort also tended to co-occur in the 120 validation repertoires. The classifier was reported to diagnose cytomegalovirus status with high specificity and sensitivity in both the original cohort and the validation cohort.

Receptor amplification or capture employed the immunoSEQ multiplex PCR assay. The authors' analysis ran thus. A statistical classification framework was built to diagnose cytomegalovirus status from the catalog of TCR beta chain sequences. Not all clones reach the TCRdb copy of this immuneACCESS table, which keeps in-frame sequences only. Checked studies attribute under half of the gap to unresolved V genes and leave the rest unexplained. The D gene and trimming were derived from the DNA, and the V and J assignments and clone size from that table. This sample gives 150,000 to 200,000 clones in total; 70% to 90% of them show up just once. The leading ten clones occupy 2% to 2.5% of the sample. The donors were included in the validation cohort of roughly 130 subjects, a group kept apart from the approximately 670-subject first cohort. The germline V gene provides CDR1 SGHRS and CDR2 YFSETQ. V is trimmed back by 7 bases and J by 3 bases, and the junction contains 11 bases that no gene match accounts for. From its cysteine to its phenylalanine, the CDR3 spans 15 amino acids. Here the CDR3 DNA is all that survives: 45 bases in frame from base 1.

The chain is made from TRBV5-1 and TRBJ2-7; TRBD1 fits 9 bases in the junction. The sample consisted of PBMCs. This clonotype was sampled from a man aged 30 to 39 in good health and CMV-seropositive. The DNA sequence is given as TGCGCCAGCTGGGATACCGGGACAGGGTTCTACGAGCAGTACTTC. This sequence encodes CASWDTGTGFYEQYF.